The clone carrying this T cell receptor beta chain was counted between two and nine times. Its specificity is not known. This sample was included in a study of radiotherapy plus CTLA-4 blockade in lung cancer. About the study: Among enrolled patients, roughly 20% responded and less than 40% achieved disease control.

CDR1 and CDR2 (germline): SGHTA, FQGNSA. Trimming cost V 1 base and J 8 bases, with 11 bases left between them. The CDR3 has 13 residues. TCRdb's copy holds only in-frame clones and misses some; the assay was immunoSEQ multiplex PCR. The sample has approximately 72,000 clones, around 80% seen once. Overall study results and limits: Early shifts in blood T cell clones, with interferon-beta, reportedly predicted response best. Radiotherapy was combined with ipilimumab, and tumor-derived TCR clones then expanded in blood.

The chain employs TRBV7-2 and TRBJ2-5; no definite D call. This TCR derives from a human donor with non-small cell lung cancer who had a complete response to radiotherapy plus ipilimumab. Sequencing was performed on peripheral blood, taken from a patient treated with radiotherapy plus ipilimumab. CDR3 region: CASSLEGWGTQYF. The CDR3 DNA is TGTGCCAGCAGCTTAGAAGGGTGGGGTACCCAGTACTTC.